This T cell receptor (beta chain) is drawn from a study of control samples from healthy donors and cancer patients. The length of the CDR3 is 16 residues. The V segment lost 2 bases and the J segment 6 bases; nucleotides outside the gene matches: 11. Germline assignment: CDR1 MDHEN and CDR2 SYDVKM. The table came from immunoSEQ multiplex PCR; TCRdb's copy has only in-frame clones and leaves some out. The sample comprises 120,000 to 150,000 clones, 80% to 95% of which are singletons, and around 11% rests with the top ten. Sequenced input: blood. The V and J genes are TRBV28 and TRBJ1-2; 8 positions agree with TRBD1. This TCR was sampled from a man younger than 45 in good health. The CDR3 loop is CASSLGGGQVWDGYTF. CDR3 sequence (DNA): TGTGCCAGCAGTTTAGGGGGGGGACAGGTCTGGGATGGCTACACCTTC.